This TCR beta chain came from a study of T-cell reconstitution after alpha-beta-depleted transplantation in children. General study findings and limits: A year post-transplant, T-cell counts and diversity derived mostly from newly produced T cells. Expanded clones from the graft, numbering several hundred, reportedly supplied alpha-beta T cells about two months after transplant. After transplant, high TCRbeta diversity at day 60 in some patients arose from surviving recipient T cells and thymic progenitors.

This clonotype was counted between two and nine times. Its target is unknown. V was pared by 4 bases and J by 0 bases, with 13 bases between. In germline, CDR1 is SEHNR, CDR2 FQNEAQ (reference sequence). The CDR3 length is 16 residues. The TCRbeta library incorporated unique molecular identifiers. In TCRdb, the PCR reads were re-called with MiXCR into one record per CDR3 protein. This sample has a few hundred thousand distinct CDR3 sequences, with 25% found just once. This material consisted of PBMCs, taken before TCRalphabeta/CD19-depleted stem cell transplant. The receptor was derived from a girl aged 2-10 years with Fanconi anemia, due to receive a stem cell transplant. V and J are TRBV7-9 and TRBJ2-1, with D unclear. CDR3 residues: CASSSYASSSYNEQFF. In DNA, the CDR3 is TGTGCCAGCAGCTCCTACGCCAGTAGCTCCTACAATGAGCAGTTCTTC.